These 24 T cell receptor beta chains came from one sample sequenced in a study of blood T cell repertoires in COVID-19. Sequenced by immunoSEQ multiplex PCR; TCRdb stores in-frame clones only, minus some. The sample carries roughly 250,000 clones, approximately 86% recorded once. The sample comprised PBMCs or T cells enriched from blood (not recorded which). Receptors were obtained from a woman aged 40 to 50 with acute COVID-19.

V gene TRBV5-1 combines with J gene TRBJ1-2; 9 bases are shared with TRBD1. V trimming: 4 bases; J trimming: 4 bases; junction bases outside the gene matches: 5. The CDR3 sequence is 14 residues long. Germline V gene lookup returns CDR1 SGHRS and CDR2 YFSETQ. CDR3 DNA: TGCGCCAGCAGCGCAGGACAGGGGCTCTATGGCTACACCTTC. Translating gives CASSAGQGLYGYTF.

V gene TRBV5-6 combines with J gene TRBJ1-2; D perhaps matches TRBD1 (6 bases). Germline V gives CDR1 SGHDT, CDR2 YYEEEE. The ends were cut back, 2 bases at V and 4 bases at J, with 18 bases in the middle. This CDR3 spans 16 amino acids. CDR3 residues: CASSFRQAPAAYGYTF. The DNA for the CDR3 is TGTGCCAGCAGCTTCAGACAGGCGCCGGCTGCCTATGGCTACACCTTC.

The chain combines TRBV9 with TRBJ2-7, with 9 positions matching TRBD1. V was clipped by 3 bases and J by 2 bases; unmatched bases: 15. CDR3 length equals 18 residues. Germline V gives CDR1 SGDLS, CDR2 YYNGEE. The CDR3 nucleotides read TGTGCCAGCAGCGAAGTCCCCTCCCCGGGACAGGGTCCCTACGAGCAGTACTTC. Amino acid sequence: CASSEVPSPGQGPYEQYF.

The CDR3 sequence is CASSDRDRSNEQFF. The CDR3 DNA sequence: TGTGCCAGCAGCGACAGGGACAGATCTAATGAGCAGTTCTTC. This chain joins TRBV7-6 and TRBJ2-1; 7 bases agree with TRBD1. CDR3 size: 14 residues. Per germline, CDR1 SGHVS and CDR2 FNYEAQ. V was clipped by 5 bases and J by 7 bases; unmatched bases: 8.

The CDR3 here is CATRGPNTEAFF. For the CDR3, the DNA is TGTGCCACAAGGGGCCCGAACACTGAAGCTTTCTTT. The chain has TRBV12-3 or TRBV12-4 and TRBJ1-1; D perhaps matches TRBD1 (5 bases). This CDR3 is built from 12 residues. Trimming stripped 10 bases from V and 1 base from J, with 10 bases between.

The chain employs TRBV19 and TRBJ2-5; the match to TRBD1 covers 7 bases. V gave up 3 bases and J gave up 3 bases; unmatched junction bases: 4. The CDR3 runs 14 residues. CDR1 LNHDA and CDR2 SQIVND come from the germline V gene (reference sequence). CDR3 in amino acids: CASSIGGQEETQYF. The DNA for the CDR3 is TGTGCCAGTAGTATTGGCGGACAGGAAGAGACCCAGTACTTC.

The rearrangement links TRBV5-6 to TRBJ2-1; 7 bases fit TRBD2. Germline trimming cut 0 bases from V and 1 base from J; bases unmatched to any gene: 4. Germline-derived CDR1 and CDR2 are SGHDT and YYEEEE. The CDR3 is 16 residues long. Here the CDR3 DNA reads TGTGCCAGCAGCTTGGATCGACTAGCTTCCTACAATGAGCAGTTCTTC. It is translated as CASSLDRLASYNEQFF.

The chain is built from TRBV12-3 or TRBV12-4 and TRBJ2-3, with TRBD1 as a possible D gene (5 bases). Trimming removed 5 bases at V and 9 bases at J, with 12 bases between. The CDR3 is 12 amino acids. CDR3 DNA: TGTGCCAGCAGTGCCCAGGGCGAGACGCAGTATTTT. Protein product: CASSAQGETQYF.

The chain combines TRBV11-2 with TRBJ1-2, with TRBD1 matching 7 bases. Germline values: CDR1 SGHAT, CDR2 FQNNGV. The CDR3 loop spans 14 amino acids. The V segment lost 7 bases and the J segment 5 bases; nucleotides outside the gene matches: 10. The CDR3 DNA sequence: TGTGCCAGCACACCACAGGGGACCCTATATGGCTACACCTTC. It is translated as CASTPQGTLYGYTF. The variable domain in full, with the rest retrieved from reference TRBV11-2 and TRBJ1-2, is EAGVAQSPRYKIIEKRQSVAFWCNPISGHATLYWYQQILGQGPKLLIQFQNNGVVDDSQLPKDRFSAERLKGVDSTLKIQPAKLEDSAVYLCASTPQGTLYGYTFGSGTRLTVV.

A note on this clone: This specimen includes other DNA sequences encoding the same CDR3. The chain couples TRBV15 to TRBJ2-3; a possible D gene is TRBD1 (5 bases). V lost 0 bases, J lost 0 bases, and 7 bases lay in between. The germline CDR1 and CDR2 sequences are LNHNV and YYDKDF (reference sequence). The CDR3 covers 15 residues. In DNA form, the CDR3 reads TGTGCCACCAGCAGAGACAGGGCTAGCACAGATACGCAGTATTTT. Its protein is CATSRDRASTDTQYF.

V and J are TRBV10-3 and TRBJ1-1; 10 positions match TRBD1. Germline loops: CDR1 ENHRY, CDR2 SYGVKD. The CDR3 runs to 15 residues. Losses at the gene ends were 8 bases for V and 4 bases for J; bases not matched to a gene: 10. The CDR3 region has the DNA TGTGCCATCGGTGGACTTGGACAGGGGGGCACTGAAGCTTTCTTT. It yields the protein CAIGGLGQGGTEAFF.

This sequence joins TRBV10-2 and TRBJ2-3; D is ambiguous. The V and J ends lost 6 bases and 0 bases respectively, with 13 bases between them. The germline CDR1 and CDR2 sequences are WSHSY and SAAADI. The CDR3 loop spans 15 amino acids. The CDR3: CASSSQTESTDTQYF. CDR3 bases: TGCGCCAGCAGCAGTCAGACGGAGAGCACAGATACGCAGTATTTT.

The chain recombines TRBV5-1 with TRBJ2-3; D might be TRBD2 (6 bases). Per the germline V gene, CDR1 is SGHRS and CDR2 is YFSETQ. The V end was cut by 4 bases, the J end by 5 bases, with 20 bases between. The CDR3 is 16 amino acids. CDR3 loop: CASSDLAGRERDTQYF. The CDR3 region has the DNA TGCGCCAGCAGCGATCTGGCGGGTCGGGAGAGAGATACGCAGTATTTT.

DNA of the CDR3: TGTGCCAGCAGGAGACAGGGAGGAGATCTTGGCTACACCTTC. It codes for CASRRQGGDLGYTF. The chain links TRBV2 to TRBJ1-2; 7 nucleotides align to TRBD1. There are 14 residues in the CDR3. Germline CDR1 is SNHLY and CDR2 is FYNNEI. The V segment lost 6 bases and the J segment 7 bases; nucleotides outside the gene matches: 11.

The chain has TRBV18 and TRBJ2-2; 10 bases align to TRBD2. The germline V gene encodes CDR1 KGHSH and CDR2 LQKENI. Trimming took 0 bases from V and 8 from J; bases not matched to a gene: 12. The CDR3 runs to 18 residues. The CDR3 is CASSPPVIEREGLGELFF. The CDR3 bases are TGTGCCAGCTCACCACCGGTGATCGAGCGGGAGGGCCTAGGGGAGCTGTTTTTT.

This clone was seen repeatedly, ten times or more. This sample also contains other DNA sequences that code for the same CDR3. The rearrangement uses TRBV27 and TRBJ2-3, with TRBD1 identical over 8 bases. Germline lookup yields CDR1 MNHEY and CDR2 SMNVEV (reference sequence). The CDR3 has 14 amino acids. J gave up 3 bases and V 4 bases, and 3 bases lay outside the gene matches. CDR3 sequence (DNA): TGTGCCAGCAGTTCCAGGGGGCGAACAGATACGCAGTATTTT. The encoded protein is CASSSRGRTDTQYF.

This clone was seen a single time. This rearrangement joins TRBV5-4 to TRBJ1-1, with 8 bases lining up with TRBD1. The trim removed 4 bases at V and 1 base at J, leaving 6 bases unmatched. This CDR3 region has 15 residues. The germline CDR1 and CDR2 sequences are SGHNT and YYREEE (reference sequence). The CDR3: CASSPPTGENTEAFF. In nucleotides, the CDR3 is TGTGCCAGCAGCCCTCCGACAGGGGAGAACACTGAAGCTTTCTTT. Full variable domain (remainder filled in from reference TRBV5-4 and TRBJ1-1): ETGVTQSPTHLIKTRGQQVTLRCSSQSGHNTVSWYQQALGQGPQFIFQYYREEENGRGNFPPRFSGLQFPNYSSELNVNALELDDSALYLCASSPPTGENTEAFFGQGTRLTVV.

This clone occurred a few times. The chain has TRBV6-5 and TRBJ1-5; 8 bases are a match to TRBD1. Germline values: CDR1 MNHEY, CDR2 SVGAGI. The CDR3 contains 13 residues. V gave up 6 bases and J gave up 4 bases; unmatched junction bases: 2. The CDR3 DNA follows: TGTGCCAGCAGCTGGACAGGGAATCAGCCCCAGCATTTT. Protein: CASSWTGNQPQHF.

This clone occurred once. The CDR3: CASTQGRAVTEAFF. In DNA form, the CDR3 reads TGTGCCAGTACCCAGGGCAGGGCTGTCACTGAAGCTTTCTTT. V and J are TRBV6-5 and TRBJ1-1, with D tentatively TRBD1 (5 bases). The CDR3 spans 14 residues. The germline V and J ends were trimmed by 9 bases and 4 bases, with 18 bases remaining between them. Germline V CDR1 and CDR2: MNHEY, SVGAGI.

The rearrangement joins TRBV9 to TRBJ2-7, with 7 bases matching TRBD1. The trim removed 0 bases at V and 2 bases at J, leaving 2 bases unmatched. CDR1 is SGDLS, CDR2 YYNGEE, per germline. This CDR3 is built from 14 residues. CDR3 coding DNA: TGTGCCAGCAGCGTAGGGGACAGCGCCTACGAGCAGTACTTC. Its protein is CASSVGDSAYEQYF.

The CDR3 is CASSPLAGSHNEQFF. The CDR3 nucleotides are TGTGCCAGCAGTCCACTAGCGGGGTCCCACAATGAGCAGTTCTTC. The chain carries TRBV27 and TRBJ2-1, with TRBD2 matching 10 bases. The length of the CDR3 is 15 residues. Germline V gives CDR1 MNHEY, CDR2 SMNVEV (reference sequence). J lost 5 bases, V lost 5 bases, and 6 bases had no gene match.

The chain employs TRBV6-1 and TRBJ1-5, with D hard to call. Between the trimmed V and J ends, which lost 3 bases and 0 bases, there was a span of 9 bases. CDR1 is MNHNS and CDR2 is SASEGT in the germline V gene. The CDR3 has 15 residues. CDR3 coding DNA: TGTGCCAGCAGTGAGTACAGCCTTAGCAATCAGCCCCAGCATTTT. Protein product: CASSEYSLSNQPQHF.

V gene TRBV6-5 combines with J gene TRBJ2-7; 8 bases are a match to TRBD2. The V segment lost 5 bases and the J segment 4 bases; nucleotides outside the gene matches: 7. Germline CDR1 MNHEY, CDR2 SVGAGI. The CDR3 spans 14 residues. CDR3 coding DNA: TGTGCCAGCAGTCGAACTAGCGGAAGATACGAGCAGTACTTC. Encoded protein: CASSRTSGRYEQYF.

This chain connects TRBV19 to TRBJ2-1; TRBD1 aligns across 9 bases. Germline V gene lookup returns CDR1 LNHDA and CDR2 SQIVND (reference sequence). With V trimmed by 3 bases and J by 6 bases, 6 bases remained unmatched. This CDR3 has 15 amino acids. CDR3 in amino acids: CASSIGKQGANEQFF. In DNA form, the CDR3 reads TGTGCCAGTAGTATTGGGAAACAGGGGGCCAATGAGCAGTTCTTC.